The T cell receptor beta chain described here comes from a study of cytomegalovirus exposure and HLA in healthy donors. Findings and caveats of the study: The HLA-A and HLA-B alleles of most subjects were reportedly predicted accurately from TCR beta sequences. The study recorded 150 to 200 TCR beta chains that were cytomegalovirus-associated.

Primers: 60 Vbeta forward and 13 Jbeta reverse. The protocol was immunoSEQ multiplex PCR, while the TCRdb copy is restricted to in-frame clones and leaves out a portion. Of roughly 200,000 clones listed, 75% to 80% are singletons. Comment on this clone: The antigen remains unidentified.

This CDR3 has 15 residues. CDR1 MDHEN and CDR2 SYDVKM come from the germline V gene. The V gene end was trimmed by 7 bases and the J gene end by 6 bases; junction bases not matched to a gene: 12. The rearrangement uses TRBV28 and TRBJ1-2, with 9 bases fitting TRBD1. This sequence was found in a young woman in good health and CMV-seropositive. Source material: PBMCs. CDR3 residues: CASTRRDRVVHGYTF. The CDR3 nucleotides read TGTGCCAGCACACGCCGGGACAGGGTCGTCCATGGCTACACCTTC.